These 24 T cell receptor beta chains share one sample of origin, sequenced in a study of blood T cell repertoires in COVID-19. The method was immunoSEQ multiplex PCR; TCRdb's version includes in-frame clones alone and lacks a portion of them. The sample holds 110,000 to 150,000 clones, around nine tenths seen once. The sequencing sample was made of peripheral blood. These receptors originate from a human donor in a cohort sampled during active COVID-19.

The chain couples TRBV10-2 to TRBJ2-1; 10 bases agree with TRBD2. V lost 8 bases, J lost 4 bases, and 2 bases stayed unmatched. CDR3 length equals 13 residues. Germline CDR1 WSHSY, CDR2 SAAADI. The CDR3 nucleotides read TGCGCCAGCTGGACTAGCGGATACAATGAGCAGTTCTTC. Its translation is CASWTSGYNEQFF.

This clone was detected once. The V and J genes are TRBV24-1 and TRBJ2-1; the match to TRBD2 covers 8 bases. The ends lost 1 base at V and 4 bases at J; junction bases unmatched: 5. Per germline, CDR1 KGHDR and CDR2 SFDVKD. CDR3 length: 16 amino acids. CDR3 region: CATSDFTSGLYNEQFF. The CDR3 DNA reads TGTGCCACCAGTGATTTCACTAGCGGCCTTTACAATGAGCAGTTCTTC.

The chain combines TRBV10-1 with TRBJ2-3; 16 positions agree with TRBD2. J gave up 7 bases and V 5 bases, and 6 bases lay outside the gene matches. This CDR3 region has 16 residues. The germline V gene encodes CDR1 WNHNN and CDR2 SYGVQD (reference sequence). CDR3: CASSPGTSGRGYTQYF. The CDR3, as DNA: TGCGCCAGCAGTCCCGGGACTAGCGGGAGGGGGTATACGCAGTATTTT.

This clone has at least ten counts. The chain links TRBV29-1 to TRBJ1-1, with D uncertain. V lost 4 bases and J lost 6, with 9 bases in between. Germline V gene lookup returns CDR1 SQVTM and CDR2 ANQGSEA. The CDR3 extends over 11 amino acids. CDR3 coding DNA: TGCAGCGTTGGGTCAGGCGCTGAAGCTTTCTTT. Translating gives CSVGSGAEAFF.

The V call is TRBV27, the J call TRBJ1-1, with D perhaps TRBD1 (5 bases). Trimming removed 2 bases at V and 2 bases at J, with 12 bases between. The CDR3 runs 15 residues. Germline V CDR1 and CDR2: MNHEY, SMNVEV (reference sequence). The DNA of the CDR3 is TGTGCCAGCAGTTTAATGGGAGGGGTCAACACTGAAGCTTTCTTT. It encodes CASSLMGGVNTEAFF.

J is TRBJ1-2 and V is TRBV4-1; D is uncertain. The CDR3 sequence is 14 residues long. Germline-derived CDR1 and CDR2 are MGHRA and YSYEKL. Trimming took 1 base from V and 6 from J, leaving 12 bases between them. CDR3 sequence (DNA): TGCGCCAGCAGCCAAGCGGGAGGACCGCATGGCTACACCTTC. It codes for CASSQAGGPHGYTF.

The J gene is TRBJ1-2, the V gene TRBV5-4, with a weak D call TRBD1 (5 bases). The CDR3 extends over 15 amino acids. CDR1 and CDR2 from the germline V gene are SGHNT and YYREEE (reference sequence). V was shortened by 4 bases and J by 5 bases, with 18 bases between the two germline ends. The CDR3 protein is CASSPEPGLSYGYTF. In nucleotides, the CDR3 is TGTGCCAGCAGCCCGGAACCGGGACTGTCGTATGGCTACACCTTC.

The chain is built from TRBV2 and TRBJ2-4, with TRBD2 matching 10 bases. Germline CDR1 reads SNHLY; CDR2 reads FYNNEI. V gave up 11 bases and J gave up 0 bases; unmatched junction bases: 10. The CDR3 sequence is 16 residues long. CDR3 loop: CAHSGRGDLAKNIQYF. The CDR3 DNA is TGTGCCCACAGCGGGAGGGGGGACTTAGCCAAAAACATTCAGTACTTC. Based on the CDR3 plus reference TRBV2 and TRBJ2-4, the full variable domain is EPEVTQTPSHQVTQMGQEVILRCVPISNHLYFYWYRQILGQKVEFLVSFYNNEISEKSEIFDDQFSVERPDGSNFTLKIRSTKLEDSAMYFCAHSGRGDLAKNIQYFGAGTRLSVL.

V is TRBV18 and J is TRBJ2-1; tentative D call: TRBD2 (5 bases). Germline V gene sequence: CDR1 KGHSH, CDR2 LQKENI. The ends were cut back, 2 bases at V and 7 bases at J, with 12 bases in the middle. The CDR3 consists of 14 residues. The CDR3: CASSPDYLDNEQFF. CDR3 coding DNA: TGTGCCAGCTCACCAGACTACCTAGATAATGAGCAGTTCTTC.

The chain recombines TRBV5-1 with TRBJ1-1; TRBD1 aligns across 9 bases. From germline, CDR1 is SGHRS and CDR2 YFSETQ. This CDR3 spans 14 amino acids. V was clipped by 2 bases and J by 11 bases; unmatched bases: 10. The CDR3 sequence: CASSFQGQGVEAFF. For the CDR3, the DNA is TGCGCCAGCAGCTTCCAGGGACAGGGTGTCGAGGCTTTCTTT.

The chain is built from TRBV6-6 and TRBJ1-6, with TRBD1 matching over 9 bases. The CDR3 runs to 15 residues. J lost 6 bases, V lost 6 bases, and 6 bases had no gene match. The germline gives CDR1 MNHNY, CDR2 SVGAGI (reference sequence). Here the CDR3 DNA reads TGTGCCAGCAGAACCAGGGACAGGGTTAATTCACCCCTCCACTTT. Translation: CASRTRDRVNSPLHF.

V gene TRBV2 combines with J gene TRBJ2-7; a possible D gene is TRBD1 (5 bases). The germline V gene encodes CDR1 SNHLY and CDR2 FYNNEI. This CDR3 contains 12 residues. With 6 bases removed from V and 4 bases from J, the gap between germline ends came to 10 bases. Here the CDR3 reads CASRTAPYEQYF. The CDR3 DNA is TGTGCCAGCAGGACAGCTCCTTACGAGCAGTACTTC.

This chain connects TRBV6-5 to TRBJ1-1, with D unclear. This CDR3 is 13 amino acids long. Trimming removed 6 bases from V and 2 bases from J, with 10 bases in between. CDR1 and CDR2 (germline): MNHEY, SVGAGI. The CDR3 region is CASRGGLNTEAFF. In nucleotides, the CDR3 is TGTGCCAGCAGGGGAGGTTTAAACACTGAAGCTTTCTTT.

The V gene is TRBV28, the J gene TRBJ2-6, with 7 bases fitting TRBD1. CDR1 and CDR2 from the germline V gene are MDHEN and SYDVKM. The junction had 7 bases not matched to a gene; V was cut back by 7 bases and J by 1 base. The CDR3 covers 16 residues. CDR3 loop: CASTLTGISGANVLTF. For the CDR3, the DNA is TGTGCCAGCACCTTGACAGGGATTTCTGGGGCCAACGTCCTGACTTTC.

This clone was detected once. The J gene is TRBJ2-3, the V gene TRBV7-9, with TRBD2 identical over 9 bases. The CDR3 is made up of 15 amino acids. Germline lookup yields CDR1 SEHNR and CDR2 FQNEAQ (reference sequence). Trimming at V came to 2 bases and at J to 7 bases, leaving 7 bases not matched to a gene. The CDR3 here is CASSLPLAGVYTQYF. CDR3 nucleotide sequence: TGTGCCAGCAGCTTACCGTTAGCGGGAGTTTATACGCAGTATTTT.

The rearrangement joins TRBV30 to TRBJ2-7; 8 nucleotides agree with TRBD2. There are 13 residues in the CDR3. The V segment lost 0 bases and the J segment 12 bases; nucleotides outside the gene matches: 10. Germline CDR1 GTSNPN, CDR2 SVGIG (reference sequence). The CDR3 sequence is CAWSVGLREGLYF. As DNA, the CDR3 is TGTGCCTGGAGTGTCGGTCTACGGGAGGGCCTGTACTTC.

The chain uses TRBV30 and TRBJ2-3, with TRBD1 matching 9 bases. Trimming cost V 3 bases and J 1 base; bases outside gene matches: 14. CDR3 length: 18 residues. Germline assignment: CDR1 GTSNPN and CDR2 SVGIG (reference sequence). CDR3 DNA: TGTGCCTGGAGGGGACTCACAGGGGGCGTTTTTGGCACAGATACGCAGTATTTT. Translated: CAWRGLTGGVFGTDTQYF. Based on the CDR3 plus reference TRBV30 and TRBJ2-3, the full variable domain is SQTIHQWPATLVQPVGSPLSLECTVEGTSNPNLYWYRQAAGRGLQLLFYSVGIGQISSEVPQNLSASRPQDRQFILSSKKLLLSDSGFYLCAWRGLTGGVFGTDTQYFGPGTRLTVL.

There are a few counts of this clone. This chain joins TRBV6-5 and TRBJ1-5; D is perhaps TRBD1 (5 bases). Germline V gene sequence: CDR1 MNHEY, CDR2 SVGAGI. The CDR3 sequence is 13 residues long. With 7 bases removed from V and 6 bases from J, the gap between germline ends came to 13 bases. The CDR3 DNA sequence: TGTGCCAGCAACCCACAGGTAATTCAGCCCCAGCATTTT. The encoded protein is CASNPQVIQPQHF.

The chain has TRBV7-2 and TRBJ2-3; no reliable D call. Between the trimmed V and J ends, which lost 5 bases and 12 bases, there was a span of 18 bases. From germline, CDR1 is SGHTA and CDR2 FQGNSA. This CDR3 spans 13 amino acids. The CDR3 DNA reads TGTGCCAGCAGCGAAGGCAGGATGGTATTACAGTATTTT. This encodes CASSEGRMVLQYF.

The rearrangement joins TRBV11-2 to TRBJ1-3; no clear D gene. Germline CDR1 reads SGHAT; CDR2 reads FQNNGV. The CDR3 loop spans 15 amino acids. Trimming removed 5 bases from V and 3 bases from J, with 14 bases in between. The CDR3 protein is CASSPIGLVGNTIYF. For the CDR3, the DNA is TGTGCCAGCAGCCCGATAGGACTGGTTGGAAACACCATATATTTT.

The gene calls are TRBV7-9 and TRBJ1-3, with TRBD1 identical over 11 bases. The germline gives CDR1 SEHNR, CDR2 FQNEAQ (reference sequence). V was clipped by 3 bases and J by 3 bases; unmatched bases: 7. This CDR3 has 17 amino acids. CDR3: CASSFYGQGAGGNTIYF. The DNA of the CDR3 is TGTGCCAGCAGCTTCTACGGACAGGGGGCGGGTGGAAACACCATATATTTT. Combining the CDR3 with reference TRBV7-9 and TRBJ1-3 gives the whole variable domain DTGVSQNPRHKITKRGQNVTFRCDPISEHNRLYWYRQTLGQGPEFLTYFQNEAQLEKSRLLSDRFSAERPKGSFSTLEIQRTEQGDSAMYLCASSFYGQGAGGNTIYFGEGSWLTVV.

This clone was observed a single time. The chain has TRBV27 and TRBJ2-1; 8 bases match TRBD1. This CDR3 spans 16 amino acids. In germline, CDR1 is MNHEY, CDR2 SMNVEV (reference sequence). V dropped 0 bases and J dropped 7; count of bases not matched to a gene: 8. The CDR3 DNA reads TGTGCCAGCAGTTTATCGGGGCAGGGGGCGGGAAATGAGCAGTTCTTC. Its protein product is CASSLSGQGAGNEQFF.

The V call is TRBV11-2, the J call TRBJ1-1, with D possibly matching TRBD1 (5 bases). Deletions cut 6 bases from V and 0 bases from J, with 11 bases between. CDR3 length: 14 residues. Germline V gene lookup returns CDR1 SGHAT and CDR2 FQNNGV. Here the CDR3 DNA reads TGTGCCAGCAGACCAGGGTACATGAACACTGAAGCTTTCTTT. Translated: CASRPGYMNTEAFF. The variable domain in full, with the rest retrieved from reference TRBV11-2 and TRBJ1-1, is EAGVAQSPRYKIIEKRQSVAFWCNPISGHATLYWYQQILGQGPKLLIQFQNNGVVDDSQLPKDRFSAERLKGVDSTLKIQPAKLEDSAVYLCASRPGYMNTEAFFGQGTRLTVV.

The chain joins TRBV4-1 to TRBJ2-2; 14 bases are a match to TRBD2. The trim removed 4 bases at V and 5 bases at J, leaving 6 bases unmatched. Germline-derived CDR1 and CDR2 are MGHRA and YSYEKL. There are 17 residues in the CDR3. The CDR3 loop reads CASSPTSGRAGTGELFF. The CDR3 DNA sequence: TGCGCCAGCAGCCCGACTAGCGGGAGGGCCGGAACCGGGGAGCTGTTTTTT.